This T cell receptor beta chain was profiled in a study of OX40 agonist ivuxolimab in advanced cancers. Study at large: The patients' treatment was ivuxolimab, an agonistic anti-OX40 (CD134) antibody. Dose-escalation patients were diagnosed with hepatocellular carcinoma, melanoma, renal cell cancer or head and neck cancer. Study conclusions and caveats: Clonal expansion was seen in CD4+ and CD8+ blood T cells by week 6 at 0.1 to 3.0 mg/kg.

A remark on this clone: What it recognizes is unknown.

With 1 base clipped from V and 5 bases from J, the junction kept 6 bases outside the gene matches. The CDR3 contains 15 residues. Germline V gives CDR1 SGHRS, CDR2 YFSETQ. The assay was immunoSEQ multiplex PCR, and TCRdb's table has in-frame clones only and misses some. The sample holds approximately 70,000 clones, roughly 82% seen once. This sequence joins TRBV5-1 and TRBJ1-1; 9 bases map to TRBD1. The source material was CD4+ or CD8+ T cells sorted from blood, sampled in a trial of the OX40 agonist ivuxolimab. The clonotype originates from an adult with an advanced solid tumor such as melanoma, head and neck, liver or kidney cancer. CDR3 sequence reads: CASSLYGTGTTEAFF. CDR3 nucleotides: TGCGCCAGCAGCTTGTATGGGACAGGGACGACTGAAGCTTTCTTT.